The TCR beta chain under discussion was sequenced for a study of cytomegalovirus exposure and HLA in healthy donors (dated by TCRdb to the late 2010s). Study-level background: An earlier analysis of some 550 of the donors reported approximately 300 Gb of sequence data and roughly 100 million unique TCR beta sequences from around 200 million T cells. Approximately 300 gigabases of sequencing data and approximately 80 million unique TCR sequences were included in an early release covering roughly 600 HLA-typed donors. Among the roughly 410 genotyped donors, about 85% belonged to the genetic ancestry cluster associated with self-reported Caucasian donors. The study aimed to test whether cataloging public T cell receptors could reveal signatures of past pathogen exposure. The T cell repertoires of 670 or so subjects were profiled by immunosequencing and related to cytomegalovirus serostatus. Along with the roughly 670-subject first cohort, a separate validation cohort of over 90 different subjects was used. To predict cytomegalovirus infection status, the study combined high-throughput TCR immunosequencing, statistical association of individual TCRs with disease status, and machine learning. To study patterns of TCR occurrence, a later analysis re-analyzed previously published TCR beta repertoires from hundreds of donors and added high-resolution HLA genotyping. In the later analysis, no new phenotypic data were used to find candidate immune exposures; instead, reliance was placed on TCR beta sequences and their occurrence across donors. In an earlier analysis of roughly 600 of the donors, high-throughput TCR beta sequencing was used to judge whether each TCR beta V gene segment behaved as functional or pseudogenic. Donor age, sex, ethnicity and CMV serostatus were compiled alongside the repertoire data. In a later genetic analysis, genome-wide SNP genotypes for about three fifths of the roughly 670 donors were used, and that subset was treated as a discovery cohort. All discovery cohort repertoires had been generated on a single sequencing platform. HLA typing included class I and class II loci at four-digit resolution. Typing coverage varied by locus: roughly 620-640 donors for A, B, C, DRB1 and DQB1; roughly 510 for DQA1; about 590 for DPA1; roughly 450 for DPB1. About five DR-DQ haplotypes were treated as single units for association and clustering because of strong linkage in the cohort. Across some 400 genotyped donors of the cohort, an average of approximately 220,000 unique TCR beta nucleotide sequences per donor were sequenced, and roughly 20% of those sequences were non-productive. The paper as a whole reports these results and caveats: Correlated functional status among segregating V segments might be attributable to linkage disequilibrium, but an unknown experimental factor could not be ruled out. An association between a missense DCLRE1C variant and V-gene and J-gene trimming of TCR beta chains was found in a later genetic analysis and replicated in an independent cohort. Several of the top co-occurrence clusters appeared to be linked to parvovirus B19, influenza, CMV and Epstein-Barr virus, according to a later analysis. Specific HLA alleles were associated with 15,000 to 20,000 TCR beta sequences at a false discovery rate of 0.05 in a later analysis. The sequencing pipeline was judged likely to have produced a cluster of highly shared sequence variants as a technical artifact. HLA typing was unavailable for some donors at each locus, so association tests used only the typed subset. A few of the identified cytomegalovirus-associated TCR beta chains were confirmed in vitro to be specific for cytomegalovirus antigens. An earlier analysis of 450 to 750 of the donors showed that most TCR beta V segments appeared in productive rearrangements either about 87% or about 30% of the time, which broadly matched IMGT annotations. For the cohort, immune exposure information was limited to CMV serostatus. A later analysis found that HLA-associated TCR beta chains were more clonally expanded and had lower generation probabilities than equally common non-associated chains. According to a later analysis, most CMV-associated TCR beta chains appeared to be HLA-restricted, and the HLA associations seemed to be driven largely by CMV exposure. According to a later analysis, TCR association rates differed among HLA loci, with DRB1 alleles showing the most associated TCRs and HLA-C alleles showing the fewest. The classifier was reported to diagnose cytomegalovirus status with high specificity and sensitivity in both the original and validation cohorts. Some IMGT-functional V segments, including TRBV6-2 and TRBV6-3, could not be distinguished by the 87-base-pair reads and were therefore excluded. Sequencing depth was assumed to be roughly uniform across donors in the presence/absence analyses, though that assumption may not hold. When HLA alleles, especially DR and DQ, strongly co-occurred, TCR associations were difficult to assign to individual alleles. The cohort was sequenced for TCR beta chains only, and without alpha or paired-chain data the features that could be detected were limited. A further reported finding was that TCR beta sequences accurately predicted the HLA-A and HLA-B alleles for most subjects in the first cohort. Because counts were too low, 15 to 20 rarely observed V segments, including chromosome 9 orphons, were left out of the earlier analysis of 587 of the donors. A total of fewer than 200 TCR beta chains were listed by the study as associated with cytomegalovirus. A later genetic analysis reported fewer N-insertions in productive TCRs among donors in an Asian-associated ancestry cluster than the roughly 690-donor mean. Most TCR sequences were observed very rarely across donors, whereas some public TCRs were present in many individuals. The authors suggested that the approach could potentially be extended to other disease states and immunological phenotypes.

The cohort was made up of 500 to 850 healthy bone marrow donors. Cohort members were all nominally healthy when sampled, although unrecorded immune exposures were likely present. The donor was CMV seropositive and belonged to the group of 250 to 300 seropositive cohort members. Each donor provided a peripheral blood sample, and peripheral blood mononuclear cells were used for TCR beta sequencing. The Qiagen DNeasy Blood Extraction Kit was used to extract genomic DNA from the blood cell samples. Receptor libraries were prepared by the immunoSEQ multiplex PCR assay. A mixture of 60 forward primers for TCR Vbeta segments and 13 reverse primers for TCR Jbeta segments was used in the multiplex PCR. Amplification of the CDR3 region of rearranged TCR beta genes was performed with a multiplex PCR assay on genomic DNA. The Illumina HiSeq System was used to sequence the amplified TCR beta libraries as 87-base-pair reads. On the study's bioinformatics: Across the roughly 700 repertoires, a later analysis counted tens of millions of unique TCR beta chains, 9 million to 14 million of which were shared by at least two donors. A nearest-neighbor algorithm error-corrected the raw reads and collapsed the reads into unique sequences, merging closely related sequences to remove PCR and sequencing errors. To assign V, D and J gene segments, CDR3 sequences were aligned to IMGT reference sequences. Each retained sequence needed at least a six-nucleotide match to both a V gene segment and a J gene segment. Rearrangements were called productive when the CDR3 lacked stop codons and stayed in frame with V and J; all others were non-productive. Following IMGT convention, CDR3 was defined as the stretch from the second conserved V-encoded cysteine to the conserved J-encoded phenylalanine. Sequences without an unambiguous match to a single V gene segment were excluded from the earlier analysis of 450 to 650 of the donors. In an earlier analysis of about 590 of the donors, a V segment was called functional when productive rearrangements were above 56.7%, and segregating when the standard deviation between donors exceeded 5%. A statistical classification framework was developed to diagnose cytomegalovirus status using the catalog of TCR beta chain sequences. In a later analysis, TCR nucleotide sequences were compared against IMGT/GENE-DB human TR gene sequences so that V and J genes could be assigned. Using the TCRdist pipeline, a later analysis assigned CDR3 sequences along with most-parsimonious VDJ recombination scenarios. A later analysis defined each TCR beta chain by its CDR3 amino acid sequence plus V-gene family, and excluded reads lacking a unique V-gene family. As a way to deal with suspected cross-contamination and a sequencing artifact, a later analysis dropped hundreds of nucleotide sequences that were highly shared and had low generation probability. In a later analysis, a clonal expansion index for each public chain was calculated from normalized within-repertoire ranks of inferred template counts. In a later analysis, generation probabilities were computed using a VDJ recombination model fitted to out-of-frame rearrangements, and the results were checked against IGoR. A later analysis scored TCR-TCR, TCR-HLA and TCR-CMV co-occurrence with hypergeometric tests, applying a repertoire-size bias correction to TCR pairs. In a later analysis, false discovery rates were estimated by permuting HLA or CMV assignments 20 times. In a later analysis, co-occurring TCRs were grouped using DBSCAN, and TCRdist sequence similarity was added for clustering within HLA-allele-positive subsets. Repertoires with fewer than 30,000 or more than 120,000 public chains, plus five repertoires with anomalous nucleotide sharing, were excluded from co-occurrence clustering. Sourced from immuneACCESS, this table was stored by TCRdb with only in-frame sequences that have V and J called. A share of the clones is absent; for the studies checked, an unresolved V gene accounts for under half, and the remainder has no known explanation. Clone size and the V and J calls come from that table; the DNA yielded D and trimming. The sample table shows 100,000 or so clones, and 60% to 85% are seen once. The ten largest clones capture 5.2% of the sample.

Measured from the cysteine to the phenylalanine, the CDR3 is 14 residues long. Just the 42-base CDR3 DNA is kept, in frame starting at base 1. The germline V gene specifies MDHEN as CDR1 and SYDVKM as CDR2. V ends up 6 bases short and J 4 bases short, with an unmatched junction base count of 6. Note on this clone: Its recognized antigen is unknown. Base qualities are missing; no much larger clone stands one base away.

The source is a female donor in good health and CMV-seropositive. The sample taken for sequencing was PBMCs. The chain is assembled from TRBV28 and TRBJ2-7, with 10 middle bases fitting TRBD2. The DNA is TGTGCCAGCAGCTTTACTAGCGGGGCGTACGAGCAGTACTTC. The resulting protein is CASSFTSGAYEQYF.